This TCR beta chain stems from a study of patients and donors after allogeneic stem cell transplantation. The V segment lost 4 bases and the J segment 4 bases; nucleotides outside the gene matches: 7. CDR1 PRHDT and CDR2 FYEKMQ come from the germline V gene (reference sequence). The CDR3 has 16 amino acids. This clonotype has a handful of counts. TCRdb reprocessed the RT-PCR reads with MiXCR, giving one entry per CDR3 protein. The sample includes about 960,000 distinct CDR3 sequences, 18% of them seen just once. The receptor's source is a human donor who was either an allogeneic HSCT recipient or a stem cell or donor lymphocyte infusion donor (not recorded which). It is not recorded whose cells these are; they may come from a transplant donor. This chain links TRBV13 with TRBJ1-4; 9 bases align to TRBD1. Sequenced input: blood, either unsorted or a sorted T cell fraction (not recorded which). CDR3 residues: CASSSRTGANNEKLFF. The CDR3 DNA is TGTGCCAGCAGCTCTAGGACAGGGGCCAATAATGAAAAACTGTTTTTT. The entire variable domain, with the rest obtained from reference TRBV13 and TRBJ1-4, is as follows: AAGVIQSPRHLIKEKRETATLKCYPIPRHDTVYWYQQGPGQDPQFLISFYEKMQSDKGSIPDRFSAQQFSDYHSELNMSSLELGDSALYFCASSSRTGANNEKLFFGSGTQLSVL.